This T cell receptor (beta chain) was profiled in a study of vaccination effects on CD4 cells after COVID-19. Study observations and caveats: Clones induced by infection and by vaccine showed marked clonal contraction late after vaccination.

Viral peptide pools were used in the ViraFEST assay to expand antigen-specific CD4+ T cells, and sequencing came afterward. Subsequent to a culture period of 10 to 11 days, CD4+ T cells were isolated. Each culture well received a few million PBMC. These cells were then cultured in IMDM with about 10 IU/ml IL-2 and roughly 10 ug/ml peptides. This CDR3 comprises 15 residues. Germline-derived CDR1 and CDR2 are KGHSH and LQKENI. The V and J ends lost 1 base and 4 bases respectively, with 8 bases between them. Some clones are missing from TCRdb's copy, which holds only in-frame ones; the method was immunoSEQ multiplex PCR. The sample has approximately 87,000 clones, roughly 80% seen once. This clone was detected once. The antigen is undetermined.

This TCR derives from a human donor who received a COVID-19 vaccine. This chain links TRBV18 with TRBJ2-6; D remains unclear. Source: CD4+ T cells from PBMCs cultured with HCoV-229E spike peptides, taken before COVID-19 vaccination. Here the CDR3 DNA reads TGTGCCAGCTCACCACTAAGGGCCGGGGCCAACGTCCTGACTTTC. Translated: CASSPLRAGANVLTF.